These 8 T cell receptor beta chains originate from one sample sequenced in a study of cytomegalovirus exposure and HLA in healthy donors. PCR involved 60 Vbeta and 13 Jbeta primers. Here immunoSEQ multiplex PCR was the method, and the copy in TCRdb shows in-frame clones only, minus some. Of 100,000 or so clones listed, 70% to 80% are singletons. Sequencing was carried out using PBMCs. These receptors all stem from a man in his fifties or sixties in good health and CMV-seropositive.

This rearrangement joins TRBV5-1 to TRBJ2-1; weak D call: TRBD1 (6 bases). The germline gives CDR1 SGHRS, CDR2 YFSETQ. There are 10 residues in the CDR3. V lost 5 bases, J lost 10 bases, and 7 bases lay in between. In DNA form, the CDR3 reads TGCGCCAGCAGGGGGACAGAGCAGTTCTTC. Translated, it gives CASRGTEQFF.

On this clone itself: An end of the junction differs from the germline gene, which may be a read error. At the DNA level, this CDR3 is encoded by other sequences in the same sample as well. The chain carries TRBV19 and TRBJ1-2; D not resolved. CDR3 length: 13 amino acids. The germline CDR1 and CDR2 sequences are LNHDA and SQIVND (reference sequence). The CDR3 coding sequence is TGCGCCAGTAGTATCCAGGCTAACTATGGCTACACCTTC. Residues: CASSIQANYGYTF.

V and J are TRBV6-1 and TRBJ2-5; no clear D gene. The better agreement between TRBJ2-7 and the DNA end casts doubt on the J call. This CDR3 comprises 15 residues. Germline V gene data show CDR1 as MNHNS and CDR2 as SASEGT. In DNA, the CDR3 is TGTGCCAGCAGTGGTGAACTCATGAGCTCCTACGAGCAGTACTTC. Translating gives CASSGELMSSYEQYF.

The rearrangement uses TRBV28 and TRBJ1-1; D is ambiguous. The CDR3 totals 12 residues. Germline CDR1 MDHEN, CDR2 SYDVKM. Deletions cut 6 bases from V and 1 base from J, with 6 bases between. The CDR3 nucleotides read TGTGCCAGCAGGGCAGGGAACACTGAAGCTTTCTTT. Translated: CASRAGNTEAFF.

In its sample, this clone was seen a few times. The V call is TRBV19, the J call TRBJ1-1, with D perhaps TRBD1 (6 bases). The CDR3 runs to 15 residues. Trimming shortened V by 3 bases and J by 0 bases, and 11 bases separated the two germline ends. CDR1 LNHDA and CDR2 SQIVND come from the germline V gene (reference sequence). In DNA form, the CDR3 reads TGTGCCAGTAGTATTAAGACAGGAGTGAACACTGAAGCTTTCTTT. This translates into CASSIKTGVNTEAFF.

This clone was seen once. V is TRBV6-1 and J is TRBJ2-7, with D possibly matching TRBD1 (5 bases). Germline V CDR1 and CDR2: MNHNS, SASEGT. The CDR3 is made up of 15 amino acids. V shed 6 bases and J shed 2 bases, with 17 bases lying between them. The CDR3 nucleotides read TGTGCCAGCAGGGTACCTACAGGTTTCCCCTACGAGCAGTACTTC. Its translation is CASRVPTGFPYEQYF.

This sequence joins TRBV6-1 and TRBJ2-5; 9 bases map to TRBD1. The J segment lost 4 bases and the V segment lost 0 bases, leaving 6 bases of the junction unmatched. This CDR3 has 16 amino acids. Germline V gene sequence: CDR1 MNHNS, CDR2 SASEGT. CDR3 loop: CASSEARTGERETQYF. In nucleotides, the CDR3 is TGTGCCAGCAGTGAAGCAAGGACAGGGGAGAGAGAGACCCAGTACTTC.

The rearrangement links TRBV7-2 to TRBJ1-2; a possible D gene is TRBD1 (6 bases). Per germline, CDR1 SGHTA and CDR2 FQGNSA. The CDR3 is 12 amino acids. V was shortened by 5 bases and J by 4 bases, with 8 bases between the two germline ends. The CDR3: CASSVGAYGYTF. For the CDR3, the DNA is TGTGCCAGCAGCGTGGGGGCCTATGGCTACACCTTC.